This TCR beta chain was recovered during a study of control samples from healthy donors and cancer patients. The V end was cut by 0 bases, the J end by 7 bases, with 5 bases between. This CDR3 is 12 amino acids long. Looked up from germline, CDR1 is SGDLS and CDR2 is YYNGEE. Repertoires were generated with immunoSEQ multiplex PCR, while TCRdb's copy carries only in-frame clones and drops some. The table has about 70,000 clones, approximately 84% seen once. The source of this sequence is a man over 45 in good health. Specimen: blood. The V gene is TRBV9, the J gene TRBJ2-1; no reliable D call. CDR3 nucleotides: TGTGCCAGCAGCGTAGGGCTTAATGAGCAGTTCTTC. Its protein is CASSVGLNEQFF.